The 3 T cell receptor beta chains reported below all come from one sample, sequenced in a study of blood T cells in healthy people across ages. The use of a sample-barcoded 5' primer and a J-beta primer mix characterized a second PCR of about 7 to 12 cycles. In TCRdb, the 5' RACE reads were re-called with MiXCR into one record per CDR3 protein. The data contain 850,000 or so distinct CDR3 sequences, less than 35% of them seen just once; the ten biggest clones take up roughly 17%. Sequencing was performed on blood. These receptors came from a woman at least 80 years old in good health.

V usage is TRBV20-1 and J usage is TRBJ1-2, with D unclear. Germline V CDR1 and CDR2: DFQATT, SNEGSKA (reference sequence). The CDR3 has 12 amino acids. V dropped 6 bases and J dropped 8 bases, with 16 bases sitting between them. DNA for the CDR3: TGCAGTGCCAAAGGCTCTCCTGGAGGCTACACCTTC. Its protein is CSAKGSPGGYTF.

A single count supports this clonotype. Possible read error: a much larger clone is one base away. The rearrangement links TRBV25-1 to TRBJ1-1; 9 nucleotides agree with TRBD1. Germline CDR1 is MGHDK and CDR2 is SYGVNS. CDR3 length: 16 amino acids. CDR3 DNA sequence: TGTACCAGCAGTGAATTCTCGGGACAGGGACGGACTGAAGCTTTCTTT. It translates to CTSSEFSGQGRTEAFF.

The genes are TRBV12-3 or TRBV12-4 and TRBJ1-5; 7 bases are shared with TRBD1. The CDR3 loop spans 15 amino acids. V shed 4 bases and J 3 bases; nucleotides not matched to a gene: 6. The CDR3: CASSSQGSNNQPQHF. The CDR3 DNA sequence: TGTGCCAGCAGTTCACAGGGGTCTAACAATCAGCCCCAGCATTTT.